This T cell receptor (beta chain) was found in a study of cytomegalovirus exposure and HLA in healthy donors. Study-level points and caveats: About 87% or about 30% of the time was how often most TCR beta V segments were productive, according to an earlier analysis. It was reported that the classifier diagnosed cytomegalovirus status with high specificity and sensitivity in both the original and validation cohorts. The study recorded fewer than 200 TCR beta chains that were cytomegalovirus-associated.

PCR was performed using 60 Vbeta and 13 Jbeta primers. Some clones are missing from TCRdb's copy, which holds only in-frame ones; the method was immunoSEQ multiplex PCR. The table shows over 150,000 clones, with 79% occurring only once. The V and J ends lost 1 base and 0 bases respectively, with 8 bases between them. Germline V lookup: CDR1 SGHTA, CDR2 FQGNSA. This CDR3 is 15 amino acids long. As to this clone: The antigen is undetermined.

The chain uses TRBV7-2 and TRBJ2-3, with D unclear. The source of this sequence is a girl under 18 in good health and CMV-seropositive. Material: PBMCs. CDR3 nucleotide sequence: TGTGCCAGCAGCTTAGAAGAACTAAGCACAGATACGCAGTATTTT. Protein product: CASSLEELSTDTQYF.